This TCR beta chain appears in the sequencing data of a study of metastatic and nonmetastatic thyroid tumors. Germline V gene lookup returns CDR1 MDHEN and CDR2 SYDVKM. With 7 bases removed from V and 6 bases from J, the gap between germline ends came to 18 bases. This CDR3 spans 14 amino acids. This clone was found a few times. Until they underwent thyroid surgery, no patient had received any treatment. TCRdb reanalyzed the PCR reads via MiXCR. This sample has approximately 25,000 clones, with around 16% found just once. This clonotype was sampled from a male donor with papillary thyroid cancer or a benign thyroid nodule (not recorded which). Some clones in this sample may be carry-over from other donors' samples. The sample comprised blood. The chain combines TRBV28 with TRBJ1-2; unclear D gene. This chain's CDR3 is CASTRFVGGNGYTF. In DNA form, the CDR3 reads TGTGCCAGCACCCGTTTTGTGGGAGGCAATGGCTACACCTTC.